Below are 6 T cell receptor beta chains sequenced from a single sample in a study of cytomegalovirus exposure and HLA in healthy donors. 60 Vbeta and 13 Jbeta primers were used in PCR. TCRdb's table, derived via immunoSEQ multiplex PCR, lists solely in-frame clones and lacks some. The sample has some 160,000 clones, roughly 70% seen once; the top ten hold approximately 1.6%. Input material: PBMCs. These receptors were obtained from a woman aged 40-49 years in good health and CMV-seronegative.

Only one count was recorded for this clone. The J gene is TRBJ1-2, the V gene TRBV28, with TRBD1 matching over 10 bases. The germline V gene encodes CDR1 MDHEN and CDR2 SYDVKM. V lost 4 bases and J lost 5; bases outside the gene matches: 7. This CDR3 has 15 residues. The CDR3 DNA reads as TGTGCCAGCAGTTACTTTAGGGGACAGGGGTATGGCTACACCTTC. Its translation is CASSYFRGQGYGYTF.

Only one count was recorded for this clone. The V gene is TRBV5-4, the J gene TRBJ2-1; 9 nucleotides agree with TRBD2. Per germline, CDR1 SGHNT and CDR2 YYREEE (reference sequence). The J segment lost 10 bases and the V segment lost 3 bases, leaving 8 bases of the junction unmatched. The CDR3 runs 14 residues. CDR3 residues: CASSSGTSKVEQFF. CDR3 bases: TGTGCCAGCAGCTCCGGGACTAGCAAAGTGGAGCAGTTCTTC.

The chain is built from TRBV7-9 and TRBJ2-5; D might be TRBD2 (5 bases). Germline V gene lookup returns CDR1 SEHNR and CDR2 FQNEAQ (reference sequence). V dropped 5 bases and J dropped 1 base, with 17 bases sitting between them. The CDR3 is made up of 16 amino acids. CDR3 DNA sequence: TGTGCCAGCAGCCACGTAGGGAGCCGAGTCCAAGAGACCCAGTACTTC. It is translated as CASSHVGSRVQETQYF.

This clone was counted between two and nine times. The chain is built from TRBV19 and TRBJ1-6; D gene ambiguous. This CDR3 contains 16 residues. V lost 2 bases, J lost 9 bases, and 17 bases lay in between. Germline-derived CDR1 and CDR2 are LNHDA and SQIVND (reference sequence). The CDR3 DNA reads TGTGCCAGTAGTATATTTGGCACGAGGTCAACTTCACCCCTCCACTTT. Translation: CASSIFGTRSTSPLHF.

This chain links TRBV11-2 with TRBJ1-1, with 11 nucleotides matching TRBD1. Trimming took 4 bases from V and 7 from J; bases not matched to a gene: 11. Germline lookup yields CDR1 SGHAT and CDR2 FQNNGV. The CDR3 spans 16 residues. CDR3: CASSSGPGTGGNEAFF. For the CDR3, the DNA is TGTGCCAGCAGCTCGGGCCCCGGGACAGGGGGGAATGAAGCTTTCTTT.

The chain combines TRBV15 with TRBJ2-5; the match to TRBD2 covers 9 bases. V lost 1 base to trimming and J lost 0 bases; unmatched junction nucleotides: 0. The V gene's germline CDR1 is LNHNV and CDR2 YYDKDF (reference sequence). This CDR3 has 15 residues. The CDR3 DNA reads TGTGCCACCAGCAGAGGCGGGGGGGACCAAGAGACCCAGTACTTC. Its protein product is CATSRGGGDQETQYF.